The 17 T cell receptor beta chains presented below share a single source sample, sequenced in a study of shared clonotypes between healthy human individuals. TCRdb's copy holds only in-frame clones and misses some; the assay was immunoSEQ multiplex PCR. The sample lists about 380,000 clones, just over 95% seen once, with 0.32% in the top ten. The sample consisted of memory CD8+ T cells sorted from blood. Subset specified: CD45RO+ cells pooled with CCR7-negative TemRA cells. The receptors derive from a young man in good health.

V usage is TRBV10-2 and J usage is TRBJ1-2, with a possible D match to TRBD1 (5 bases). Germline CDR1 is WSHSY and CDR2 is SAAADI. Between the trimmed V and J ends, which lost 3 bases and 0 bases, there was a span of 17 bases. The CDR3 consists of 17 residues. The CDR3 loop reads CASSDQGRRPPNYGYTF. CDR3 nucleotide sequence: TGCGCCAGCAGTGATCAGGGACGAAGACCTCCTAACTATGGCTACACCTTC.

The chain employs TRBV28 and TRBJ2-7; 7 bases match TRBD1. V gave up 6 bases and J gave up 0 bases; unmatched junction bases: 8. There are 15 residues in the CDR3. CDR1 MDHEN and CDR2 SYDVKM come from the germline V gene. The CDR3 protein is CASSRQGRRSYEQYF. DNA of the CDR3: TGTGCCAGCAGCAGACAGGGAAGGCGCTCCTACGAGCAGTACTTC.

CDR3 coding DNA: TGTGCCAGCAGTTTAACCCTAGTAGTTCGTAATCAGCCCCAGCATTTT. It codes for CASSLTLVVRNQPQHF. V gene TRBV28 combines with J gene TRBJ1-5; no clear D. The CDR3 sequence is 16 residues long. Germline assignment: CDR1 MDHEN and CDR2 SYDVKM. Deletions cut 2 bases from V and 4 bases from J, with 15 bases between.

CDR3 nucleotide sequence: TGTGCCAGCAGCTTAAGGGGAACAGGGCTCTCTGGGGCCAACGTCCTGACTTTC. It translates to CASSLRGTGLSGANVLTF. The chain uses TRBV11-2 and TRBJ2-6; tentatively, D is TRBD1 (6 bases). The CDR3 loop spans 18 amino acids. From germline, CDR1 is SGHAT and CDR2 FQNNGV. The ends were cut back, 2 bases at V and 0 bases at J, with 14 bases in the middle.

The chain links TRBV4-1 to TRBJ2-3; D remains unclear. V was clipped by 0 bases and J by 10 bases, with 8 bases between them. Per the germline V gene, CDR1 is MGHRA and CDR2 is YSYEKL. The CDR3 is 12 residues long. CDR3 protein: CASSQDWSAQYF. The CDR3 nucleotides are TGCGCCAGCAGCCAAGATTGGTCGGCGCAGTATTTT.

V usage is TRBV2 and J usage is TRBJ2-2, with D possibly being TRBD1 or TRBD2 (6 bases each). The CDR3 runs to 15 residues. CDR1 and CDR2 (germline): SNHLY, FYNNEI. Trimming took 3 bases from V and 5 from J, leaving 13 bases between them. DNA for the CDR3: TGTGCCAGCAGTGATCGCGGAGGGGGGACCGGGGAGCTGTTTTTT. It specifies CASSDRGGGTGELFF.

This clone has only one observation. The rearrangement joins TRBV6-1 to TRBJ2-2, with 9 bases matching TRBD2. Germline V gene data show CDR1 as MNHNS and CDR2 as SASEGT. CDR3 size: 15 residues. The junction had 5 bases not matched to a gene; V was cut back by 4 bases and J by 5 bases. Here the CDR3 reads CASSGSGRWTGELFF. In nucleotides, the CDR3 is TGTGCCAGCAGTGGTAGCGGGAGATGGACCGGGGAGCTGTTTTTT.

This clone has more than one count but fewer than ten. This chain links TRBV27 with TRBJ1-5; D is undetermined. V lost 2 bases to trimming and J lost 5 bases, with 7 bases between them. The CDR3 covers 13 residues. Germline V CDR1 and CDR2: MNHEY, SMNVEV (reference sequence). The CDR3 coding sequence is TGTGCCAGCAGTTTAAAACCCTATCAGCCCCAGCATTTT. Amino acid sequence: CASSLKPYQPQHF.

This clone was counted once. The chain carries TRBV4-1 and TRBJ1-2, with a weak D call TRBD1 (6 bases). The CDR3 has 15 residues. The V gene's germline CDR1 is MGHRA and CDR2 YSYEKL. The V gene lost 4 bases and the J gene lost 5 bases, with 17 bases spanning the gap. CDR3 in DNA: TGCGCCAGCAGCCGAGACCGGGGGCGTGGGTATGGCTACACCTTC. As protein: CASSRDRGRGYGYTF.

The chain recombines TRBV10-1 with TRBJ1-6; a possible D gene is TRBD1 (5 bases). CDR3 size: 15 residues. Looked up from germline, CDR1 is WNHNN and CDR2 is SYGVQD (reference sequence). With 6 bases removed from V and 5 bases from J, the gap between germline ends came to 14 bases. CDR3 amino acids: CASSPKIRDNSPLHF. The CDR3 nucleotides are TGCGCCAGCAGCCCCAAAATCAGGGATAATTCACCCCTCCACTTT.

CDR3 nucleotides: TGTGCCTGGAGTGTTTTCACACAAAACATTCAGTACTTC. This sequence encodes CAWSVFTQNIQYF. V usage is TRBV30 and J usage is TRBJ2-4, with D unresolved. The CDR3 totals 13 residues. Trimming took 0 bases from V and 5 from J, leaving 8 bases between them. The germline V gene encodes CDR1 GTSNPN and CDR2 SVGIG (reference sequence). Full variable domain (missing parts from reference TRBV30 and TRBJ2-4): SQTIHQWPATLVQPVGSPLSLECTVEGTSNPNLYWYRQAAGRGLQLLFYSVGIGQISSEVPQNLSASRPQDRQFILSSKKLLLSDSGFYLCAWSVFTQNIQYFGAGTRLSVL.

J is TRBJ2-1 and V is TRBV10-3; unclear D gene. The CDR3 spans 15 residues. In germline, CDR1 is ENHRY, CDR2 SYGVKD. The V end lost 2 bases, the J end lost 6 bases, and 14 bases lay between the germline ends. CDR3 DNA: TGTGCCATCAGTGAGCACGGAACTATCCCCAATGAGCAGTTCTTC. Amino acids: CAISEHGTIPNEQFF.

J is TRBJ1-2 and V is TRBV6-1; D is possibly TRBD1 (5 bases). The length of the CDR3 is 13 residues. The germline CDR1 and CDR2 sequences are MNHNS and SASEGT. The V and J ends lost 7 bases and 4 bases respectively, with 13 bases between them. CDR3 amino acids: CASTPGLPYGYTF. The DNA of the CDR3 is TGTGCCAGCACCCCGGGACTGCCCTATGGCTACACCTTC.

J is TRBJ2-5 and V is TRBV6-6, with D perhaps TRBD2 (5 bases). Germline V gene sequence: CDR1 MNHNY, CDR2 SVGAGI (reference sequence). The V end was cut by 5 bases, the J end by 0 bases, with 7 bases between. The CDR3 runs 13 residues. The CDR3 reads CASSREYQETQYF. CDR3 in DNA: TGTGCCAGCAGTAGGGAGTACCAAGAGACCCAGTACTTC.

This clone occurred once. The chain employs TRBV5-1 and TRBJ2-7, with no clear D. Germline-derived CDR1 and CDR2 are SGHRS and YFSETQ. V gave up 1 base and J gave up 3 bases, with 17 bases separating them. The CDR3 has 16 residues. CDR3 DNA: TGCGCCAGCAGCTTGCGAGGCCCCACAGTAGACTACGAGCAGTACTTC. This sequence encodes CASSLRGPTVDYEQYF.

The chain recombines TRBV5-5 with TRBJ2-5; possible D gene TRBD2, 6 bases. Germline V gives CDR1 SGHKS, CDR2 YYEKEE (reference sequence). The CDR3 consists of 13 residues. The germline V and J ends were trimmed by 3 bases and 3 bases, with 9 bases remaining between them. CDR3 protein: CASSSWGEETQYF. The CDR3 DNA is TGTGCCAGCAGCTCGTGGGGGGAAGAGACCCAGTACTTC.

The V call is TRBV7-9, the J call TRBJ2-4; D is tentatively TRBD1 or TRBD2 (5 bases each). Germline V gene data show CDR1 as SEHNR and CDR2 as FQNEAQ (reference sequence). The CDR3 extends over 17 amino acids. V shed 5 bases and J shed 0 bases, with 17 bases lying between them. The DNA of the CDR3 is TGTGCCAGCAGCCCCTTAAAGGGACGGCTAGCCAAAAACATTCAGTACTTC. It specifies CASSPLKGRLAKNIQYF.